This T cell receptor beta chain appears in the sequencing data of a study of Ad26.COV2.S vaccination and SARS-CoV-2 variants. This sample's treatment: some 20 received Ad26.COV2.S at low or high dose, single or two shots; roughly five received placebo; per-sample allocation not given. Sampling was done on day 63 after the first vaccine or placebo injection. Vaccination employed an Ad26 vector expressing the Wuhan-strain SARS-CoV-2 spike. The germline V gene encodes CDR1 MNHEY and CDR2 SVGEGT. The CDR3 runs 18 residues. V dropped 4 bases and J dropped 3; count of bases not matched to a gene: 10. TCRdb's table, derived via immunoSEQ multiplex PCR, lists solely in-frame clones and lacks some. The sample shows approximately 400,000 clones, about 85% of them seen only once.

This receptor was obtained from a person between 18 and 65 years old who received the Ad26.COV2.S COVID-19 vaccine or a placebo. Sequenced here: peripheral blood, sampled in a trial of Ad26.COV2.S vaccine versus placebo. The chain links TRBV6-2 or TRBV6-3 to TRBJ2-1; 12 bases fit TRBD2. The CDR3 is CASSLTGLAGKSYNEQFF. As DNA, the CDR3 is TGTGCCAGCAGTTTAACAGGACTAGCGGGGAAAAGCTACAATGAGCAGTTCTTC.